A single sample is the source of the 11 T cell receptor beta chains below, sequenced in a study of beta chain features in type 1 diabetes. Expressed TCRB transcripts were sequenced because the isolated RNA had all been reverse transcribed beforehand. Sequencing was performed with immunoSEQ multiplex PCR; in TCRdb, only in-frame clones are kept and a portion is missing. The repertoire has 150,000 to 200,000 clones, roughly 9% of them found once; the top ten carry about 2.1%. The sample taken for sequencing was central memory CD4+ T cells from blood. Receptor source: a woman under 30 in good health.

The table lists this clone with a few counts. The CDR3 loop is CASSLFGDGRAFF. The CDR3 nucleotides are TGTGCCAGCAGCTTATTTGGGGACGGGAGAGCTTTCTTT. This sequence joins TRBV7-6 and TRBJ1-1, with D perhaps matching TRBD1 (5 bases). Trimming took off 2 bases at V and 10 bases at J, with 14 bases between the two ends. CDR3 length: 13 residues. CDR1 and CDR2 (germline): SGHVS, FNYEAQ.

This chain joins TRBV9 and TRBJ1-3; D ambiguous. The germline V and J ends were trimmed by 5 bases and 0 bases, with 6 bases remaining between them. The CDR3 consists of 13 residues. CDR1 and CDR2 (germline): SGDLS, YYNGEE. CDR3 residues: CASRTFSGNTIYF. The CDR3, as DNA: TGTGCCAGCAGGACTTTCTCTGGAAACACCATATATTTT.

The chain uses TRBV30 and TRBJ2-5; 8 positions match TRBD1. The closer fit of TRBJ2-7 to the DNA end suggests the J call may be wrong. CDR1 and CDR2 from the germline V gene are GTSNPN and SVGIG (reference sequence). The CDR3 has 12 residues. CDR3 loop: CAFNTGGYEQYF. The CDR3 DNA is TGTGCCTTTAACACAGGGGGGTACGAGCAGTACTTC.

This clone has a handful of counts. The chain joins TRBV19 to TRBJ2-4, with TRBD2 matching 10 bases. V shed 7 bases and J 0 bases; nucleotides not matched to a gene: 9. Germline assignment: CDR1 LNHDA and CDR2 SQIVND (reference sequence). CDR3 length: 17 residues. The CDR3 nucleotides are TGTGCCAGTAATCATGTGTCTAGCGGGAGAGCCAAAAACATTCAGTACTTC. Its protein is CASNHVSSGRAKNIQYF.

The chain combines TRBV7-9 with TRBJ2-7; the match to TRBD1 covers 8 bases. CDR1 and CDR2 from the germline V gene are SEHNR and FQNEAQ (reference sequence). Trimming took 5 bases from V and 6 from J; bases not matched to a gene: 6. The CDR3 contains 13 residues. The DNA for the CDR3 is TGTGCCAGCAGCCGGGGACAGGCCCGCGAGCAGTACTTC. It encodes CASSRGQAREQYF. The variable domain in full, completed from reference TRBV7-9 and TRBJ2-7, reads DTGVSQNPRHKITKRGQNVTFRCDPISEHNRLYWYRQTLGQGPEFLTYFQNEAQLEKSRLLSDRFSAERPKGSFSTLEIQRTEQGDSAMYLCASSRGQAREQYFGPGTRLTVT.

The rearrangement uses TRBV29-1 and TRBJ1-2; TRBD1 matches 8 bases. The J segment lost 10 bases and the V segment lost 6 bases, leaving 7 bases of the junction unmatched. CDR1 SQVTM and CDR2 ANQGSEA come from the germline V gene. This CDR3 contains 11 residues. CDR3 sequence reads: CSVRGTGLYTF. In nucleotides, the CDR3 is TGCAGCGTCCGCGGGACAGGCCTCTACACCTTC. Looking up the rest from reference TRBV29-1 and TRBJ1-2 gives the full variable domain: SAVISQKPSRDICQRGTSLTIQCQVDSQVTMMFWYRQQPGQSLTLIATANQGSEATYESGFVIDKFPISRPNLTFSTLTVSNMSPEDSSIYLCSVRGTGLYTFGSGTRLTVV.

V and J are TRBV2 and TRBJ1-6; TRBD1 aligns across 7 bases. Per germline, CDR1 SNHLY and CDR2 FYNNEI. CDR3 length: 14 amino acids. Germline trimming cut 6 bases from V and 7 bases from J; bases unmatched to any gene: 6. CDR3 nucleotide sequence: TGTGCCAGCAGCTGGGACAGCGAGAATTCACCCCTCCACTTT. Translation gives CASSWDSENSPLHF.

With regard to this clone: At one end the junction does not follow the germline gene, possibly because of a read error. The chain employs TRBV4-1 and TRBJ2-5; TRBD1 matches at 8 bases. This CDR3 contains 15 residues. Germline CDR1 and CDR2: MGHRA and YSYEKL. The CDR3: CASSQVGTGGEAQYF. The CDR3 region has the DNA TGCGCCAGCAGCCAAGTAGGAACAGGGGGAGAGGCCCAGTACTTC.

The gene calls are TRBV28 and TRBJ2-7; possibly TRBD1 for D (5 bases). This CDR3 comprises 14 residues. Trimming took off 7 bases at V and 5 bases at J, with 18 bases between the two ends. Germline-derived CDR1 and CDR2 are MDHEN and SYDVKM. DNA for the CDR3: TGTGCCAGCATGAAGTGGGGCCTACTAAACGAGCAGTACTTC. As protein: CASMKWGLLNEQYF.

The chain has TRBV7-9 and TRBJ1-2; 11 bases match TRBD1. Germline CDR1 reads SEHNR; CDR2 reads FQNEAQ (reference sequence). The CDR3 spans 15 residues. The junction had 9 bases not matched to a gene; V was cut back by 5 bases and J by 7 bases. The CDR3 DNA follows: TGTGCCAGCAGCCCTCCGGGACAGGGGGTTACTGGCTACACCTTC. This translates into CASSPPGQGVTGYTF. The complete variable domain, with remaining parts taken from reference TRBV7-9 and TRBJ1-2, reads DTGVSQNPRHKITKRGQNVTFRCDPISEHNRLYWYRQTLGQGPEFLTYFQNEAQLEKSRLLSDRFSAERPKGSFSTLEIQRTEQGDSAMYLCASSPPGQGVTGYTFGSGTRLTVV.

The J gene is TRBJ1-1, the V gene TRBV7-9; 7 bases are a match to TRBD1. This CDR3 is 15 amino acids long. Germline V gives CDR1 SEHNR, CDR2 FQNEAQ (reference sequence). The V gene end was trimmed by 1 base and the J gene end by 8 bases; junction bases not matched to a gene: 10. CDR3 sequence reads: CASSLGKNRGEEAFF. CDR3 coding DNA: TGTGCCAGCAGCTTAGGGAAGAACAGGGGAGAGGAAGCTTTCTTT.